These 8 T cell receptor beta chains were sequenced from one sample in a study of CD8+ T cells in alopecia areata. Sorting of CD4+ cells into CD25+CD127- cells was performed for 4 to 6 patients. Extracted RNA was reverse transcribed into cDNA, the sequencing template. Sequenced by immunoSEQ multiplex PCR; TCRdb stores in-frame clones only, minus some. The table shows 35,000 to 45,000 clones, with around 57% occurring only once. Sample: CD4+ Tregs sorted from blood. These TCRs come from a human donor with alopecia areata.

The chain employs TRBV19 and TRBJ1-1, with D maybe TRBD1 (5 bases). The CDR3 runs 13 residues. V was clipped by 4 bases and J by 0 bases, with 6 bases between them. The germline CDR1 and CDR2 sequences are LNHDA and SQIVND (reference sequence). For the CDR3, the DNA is TGTGCCAGTAGTAGACAGTTGAACACTGAAGCTTTCTTT. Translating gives CASSRQLNTEAFF. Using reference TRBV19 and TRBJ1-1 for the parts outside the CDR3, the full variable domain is DGGITQSPKYLFRKEGQNVTLSCEQNLNHDAMYWYRQDPGQGLRLIYYSQIVNDFQKGDIAEGYSVSREKKESFPLTVTSAQKNPTAFYLCASSRQLNTEAFFGQGTRLTVV.

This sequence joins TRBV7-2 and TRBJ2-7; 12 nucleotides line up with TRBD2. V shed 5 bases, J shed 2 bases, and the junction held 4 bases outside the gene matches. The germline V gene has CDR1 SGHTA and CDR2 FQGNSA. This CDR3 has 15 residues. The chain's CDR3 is CASSRRTSGAYEQYF. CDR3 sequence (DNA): TGTGCCAGCAGCCGAAGGACTAGCGGGGCCTACGAGCAGTACTTC.

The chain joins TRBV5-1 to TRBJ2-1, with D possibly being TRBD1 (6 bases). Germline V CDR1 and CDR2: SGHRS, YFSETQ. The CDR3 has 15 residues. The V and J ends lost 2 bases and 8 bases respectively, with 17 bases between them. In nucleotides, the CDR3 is TGCGCCAGCAGCTTAACAGGGCCAGGTGTGGATGAGCAGTTCTTC. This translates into CASSLTGPGVDEQFF.

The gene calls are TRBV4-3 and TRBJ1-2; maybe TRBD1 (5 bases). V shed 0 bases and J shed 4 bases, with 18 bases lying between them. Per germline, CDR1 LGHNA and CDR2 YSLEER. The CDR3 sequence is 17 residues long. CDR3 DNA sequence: TGCGCCAGCAGCCAAGATAGTACAGGCCCGAGTGGCTATGGCTACACCTTC. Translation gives CASSQDSTGPSGYGYTF.

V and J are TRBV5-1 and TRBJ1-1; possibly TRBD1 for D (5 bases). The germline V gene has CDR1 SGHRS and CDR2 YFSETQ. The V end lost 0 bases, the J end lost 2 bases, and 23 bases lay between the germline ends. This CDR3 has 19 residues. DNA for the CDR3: TGCGCCAGCAGCTTGGCCGTGATGGGGCAGAGGGGTCTAAACACTGAAGCTTTCTTT. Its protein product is CASSLAVMGQRGLNTEAFF.

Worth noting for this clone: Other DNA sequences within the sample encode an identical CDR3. As DNA, the CDR3 is TGTGCCAGTAGTCCGGACCCCGGAGAGACCCAGTACTTC. Protein product: CASSPDPGETQYF. The rearrangement joins TRBV19 to TRBJ2-5, with no clear D. Trimming removed 5 bases from V and 4 bases from J, with 11 bases in between. This CDR3 region has 13 residues. Germline CDR1 reads LNHDA; CDR2 reads SQIVND (reference sequence).

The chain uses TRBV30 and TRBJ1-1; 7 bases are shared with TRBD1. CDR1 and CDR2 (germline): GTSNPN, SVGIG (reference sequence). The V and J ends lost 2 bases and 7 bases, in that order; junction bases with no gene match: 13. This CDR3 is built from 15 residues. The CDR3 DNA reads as TGTGCCTGGAGTCCCCCAGGGGGGGGGCGTATTGAAGCTTTCTTT. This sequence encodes CAWSPPGGGRIEAFF.

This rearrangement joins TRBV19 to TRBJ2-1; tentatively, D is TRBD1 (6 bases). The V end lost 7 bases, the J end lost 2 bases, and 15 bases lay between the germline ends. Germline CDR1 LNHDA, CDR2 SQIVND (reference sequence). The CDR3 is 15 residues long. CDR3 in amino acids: CASTVRTATYNEQFF. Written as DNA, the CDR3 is TGTGCCAGTACCGTGCGGACAGCCACCTACAATGAGCAGTTCTTC.